These 8 T cell receptor beta chains share one sample of origin, sequenced in a study of blood T cells in healthy people across ages. A second PCR of 7 to 11 cycles used a sample-barcoded 5' primer and a J-beta primer mix. TCRdb redid the calling of the 5' RACE reads with MiXCR, one entry per CDR3 protein. Of around 2 million distinct CDR3 sequences detected, about two fifths appear once; the ten largest clones hold under 30%. The sample was blood. These receptors were taken from a human donor in good health.

The rearrangement links TRBV24-1 to TRBJ2-3; TRBD2 agrees at 14 bases. The CDR3 runs 17 residues. Germline V gene lookup returns CDR1 KGHDR and CDR2 SFDVKD. With 4 bases clipped from V and 4 bases from J, the junction kept 6 bases outside the gene matches. For the CDR3, the DNA is TGTGCCACCAGTGACCCCGGACTAGCGGGGGGTCCAGATACGCAGTATTTT. Translated, it gives CATSDPGLAGGPDTQYF.

This CDR3 is CASSQRTGLISGANVLTF. The CDR3 coding sequence is TGCGCCAGCAGCCAGAGGACAGGCCTCATCTCTGGGGCCAACGTCCTGACTTTC. The V and J genes are TRBV4-3 and TRBJ2-6; 7 nucleotides match TRBD1. Germline V gives CDR1 LGHNA, CDR2 YSLEER. The junction had 8 bases not matched to a gene; V was cut back by 3 bases and J by 0 bases. CDR3 size: 18 residues.

This sequence joins TRBV6-2 or TRBV6-3 and TRBJ2-5; TRBD2 matches at 8 bases. The CDR3 is made up of 15 amino acids. CDR1 MNHEY and CDR2 SVGEGT come from the germline V gene. After removal of 10 bases from V and 3 bases from J, the junction contained 13 bases not matched to a gene. The CDR3 DNA is TGTGCCAACAGCTCGTTAGGGACTAGGGAAGAGACCCAGTACTTC. It translates to CANSSLGTREETQYF.

This clonotype was seen a few times. V is TRBV7-2 and J is TRBJ1-5, with 9 bases matching TRBD1. The CDR3 contains 15 residues. Unmatched junction bases numbered 4, after V lost 4 bases and J lost 3 bases. Germline assignment: CDR1 SGHTA and CDR2 FQGNSA. The CDR3, as DNA: TGTGCCAGCAGCTCCGACAGGGGGTCCAATCAGCCCCAGCATTTT. Protein sequence: CASSSDRGSNQPQHF.

This sequence joins TRBV11-3 and TRBJ1-1; no clear D gene. The germline V gene has CDR1 SGHNT and CDR2 YENEEA. Between the trimmed V and J ends, which lost 5 bases and 6 bases, there was a span of 7 bases. This CDR3 has 11 residues. In DNA form, the CDR3 reads TGTGCCAGCAGCAACCGACCTGAAGCTTTCTTT. It encodes CASSNRPEAFF.

This clonotype appeared once. This chain links TRBV7-2 with TRBJ2-1; 8 positions match TRBD2. Germline loops: CDR1 SGHTA, CDR2 FQGNSA. After removal of 0 bases from V and 6 bases from J, the junction contained 4 bases not matched to a gene. This CDR3 region has 15 residues. The DNA for the CDR3 is TGTGCCAGCAGCTTAGCACGGGGGGGCTGCAATGAGCAGTTCTTC. Its translation: CASSLARGGCNEQFF.

The rearrangement joins TRBV28 to TRBJ1-5; a possible D gene is TRBD1 (5 bases). Trimming cost V 8 bases and J 5 bases, with 19 bases left between them. In germline, CDR1 is MDHEN, CDR2 SYDVKM. CDR3 length: 15 amino acids. CDR3 loop: CASLGIRESDQPQHF. CDR3 in DNA: TGTGCCAGCCTCGGAATCAGGGAGAGCGATCAGCCCCAGCATTTT. Filled out from reference TRBV28 and TRBJ1-5, the complete variable domain reads DVKVTQSSRYLVKRTGEKVFLECVQDMDHENMFWYRQDPGLGLRLIYFSYDVKMKEKGDIPEGYSVSREKKERFSLILESASTNQTSMYLCASLGIRESDQPQHFGDGTRLSIL.

This chain connects TRBV6-5 to TRBJ2-7; 7 bases fit TRBD1. Germline trimming cut 7 bases from V and 10 bases from J; bases unmatched to any gene: 13. Germline CDR1 and CDR2: MNHEY and SVGAGI. The CDR3 covers 13 residues. This CDR3 reads CASNGQVLGTQYF. The CDR3 DNA sequence: TGTGCCAGCAACGGACAGGTGCTTGGAACCCAGTACTTC.